This entry features one T cell receptor (beta chain) sequence. The antigen is unknown. Germline V gene sequence: CDR1 DFQATT, CDR2 SNEGSKA (reference sequence). The V and J ends lost 1 base and 9 bases respectively, with 22 bases between them. The CDR3 runs 16 residues. Included in the TCR beta cDNA libraries were unique molecular identifiers. TCRdb redid the calling of the PCR reads with MiXCR, one entry per CDR3 protein. The profile shows some 690,000 distinct CDR3 sequences, approximately 30% of them singletons. This entry comes from a study of post-analysis software for immune sequencing data. The wider study: Relapsing-remitting, secondary progressive and progressive-relapsing multiple sclerosis courses were included.

Study outcomes and limitations: Those with multiple sclerosis, the patient group, showed significantly lower normalized Chao1 diversity than controls. Elevated frequency relative to controls characterized about 5 TRBV segments in patients, TRBV5-6, TRBV5-1 and TRBV20-1 among them.

Sequences were obtained from blood. The V and J genes are TRBV20-1 and TRBJ1-5; a possible D gene is TRBD1 (5 bases). This receptor was obtained from a girl aged 5-17 years with multiple sclerosis. The CDR3 DNA reads TGCAGTGCTAGAGTTTCGGGCCCTAGGGGTGGTCGGCCCCAGCATTTT. Translated: CSARVSGPRGGRPQHF.